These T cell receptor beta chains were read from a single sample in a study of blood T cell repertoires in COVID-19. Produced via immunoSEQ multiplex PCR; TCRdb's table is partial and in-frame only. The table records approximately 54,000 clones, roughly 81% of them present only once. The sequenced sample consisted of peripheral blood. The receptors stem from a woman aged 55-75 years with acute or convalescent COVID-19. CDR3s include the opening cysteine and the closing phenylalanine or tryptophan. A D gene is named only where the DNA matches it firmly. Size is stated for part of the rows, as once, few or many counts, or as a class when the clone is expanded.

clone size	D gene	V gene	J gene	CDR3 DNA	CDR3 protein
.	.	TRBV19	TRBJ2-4	TGTGCCAGTAGTACCCCCCGAGCGGAGAACAAAAACATTCAGTACTTC	CASSTPRAENKNIQYF
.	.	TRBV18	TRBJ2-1	TGTGCCAGCTCACCCCTGAGGGAATACAATGAGCAGTTCTTC	CASSPLREYNEQFF
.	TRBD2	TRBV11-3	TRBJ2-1	TGTGCCAGCAGCTCGGGGGGGTACAATGAGCAGTTCTTC	CASSSGGYNEQFF
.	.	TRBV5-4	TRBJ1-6	TGTGCCAGCAGCCCGGCGGGGGAAAACTCACCCCTCCACTTT	CASSPAGENSPLHF
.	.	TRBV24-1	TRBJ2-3	TGTGCCACCAGTGCCCAGGGGGATACGCAGTATTTT	CATSAQGDTQYF
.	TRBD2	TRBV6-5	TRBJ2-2	TGTGCCAGCGGGGAGGGAATCACCGGGGAGCTGTTTTTT	CASGEGITGELFF
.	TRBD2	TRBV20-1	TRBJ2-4	TGCAGTGCTAGTATTGTAACTAGCGGGAGAGTGGGCATTCAGTACTTC	CSASIVTSGRVGIQYF
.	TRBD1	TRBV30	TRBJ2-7	TGTGCCTGGAGTGTAGTGGCAGGGGGCTACGAGCAGTACTTC	CAWSVVAGGYEQYF
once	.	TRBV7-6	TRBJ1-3	TGTGCCAGCAGCTTAACGAGCGGCGGAAACACCATATATTTT	CASSLTSGGNTIYF
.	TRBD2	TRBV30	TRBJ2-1	TGTGCCTGGAGTAGAGCGGGAGTGCCCCATGAGCAGTTCTTC	CAWSRAGVPHEQFF
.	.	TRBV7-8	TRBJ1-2	TGTGCCAGCAGCTTATCCGTGGCGGCTAACTATGGCTACACCTTC	CASSLSVAANYGYTF
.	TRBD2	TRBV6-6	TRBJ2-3	TGTGCCAGCAGCCCCCTGGGGAGGGCAGATACGCAGTATTTT	CASSPLGRADTQYF
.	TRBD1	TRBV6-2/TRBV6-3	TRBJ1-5	TGTGCCAGCAGTTGGGGGGGGACAGGAAATCAGCCCCAGCATTTT	CASSWGGTGNQPQHF
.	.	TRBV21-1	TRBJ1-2	TGTGCCAGCAGCTTTGGACAACGGGATGGCTACACCTTC	CASSFGQRDGYTF
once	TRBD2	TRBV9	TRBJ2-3	TGTGCCAGCAGCCCCTTAGCGGGAGAAGGCACAGATACGCAGTATTTT	CASSPLAGEGTDTQYF
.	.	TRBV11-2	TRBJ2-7	TGTGCCAGCAGCTTAGGGGGCCACGAGCAGTACTTC	CASSLGGHEQYF
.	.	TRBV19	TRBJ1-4	TGTGCCAGCGGGAACGGGCAGCTAAATGAAAAACTGTTTTTT	CASGNGQLNEKLFF
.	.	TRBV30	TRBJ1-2	TGTGCCTGGGCCGCGGGGGGAGCGTATGGCTACACCTTC	CAWAAGGAYGYTF
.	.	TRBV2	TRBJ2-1	TGTGCCAGCAGTCCACAGGGTACCTCCTACAATGAGCAGTTCTTC	CASSPQGTSYNEQFF
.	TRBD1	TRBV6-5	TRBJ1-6	TGTGCCAGTGGGACAGCCTCCTATAATTCACCCCTCCACTTT	CASGTASYNSPLHF
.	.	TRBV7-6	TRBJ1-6	TGTGCCAGCAGCTTGCGCCAGGGCCATAATTCACCCCTCCACTTT	CASSLRQGHNSPLHF
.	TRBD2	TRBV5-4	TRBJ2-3	TGTGCCAGCAGCTTAAGCGGGGGGGCGGATACGCAGTATTTT	CASSLSGGADTQYF
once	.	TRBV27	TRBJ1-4	TGTGCCAGCAGTTCCTTGGCGCTAAGGGGAAATGAAAAACTGTTTTTT	CASSSLALRGNEKLFF
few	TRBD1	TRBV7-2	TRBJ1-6	TGTGCCAGCAGCTCACGGGACAGCTTTAATTCACCCCTCCACTTT	CASSSRDSFNSPLHF
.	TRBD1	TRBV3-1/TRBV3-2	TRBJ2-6	TGTGCCAGCAGCCCACGCACGACAGGGACGTCTGGGGCCAACGTCCTGACTTTC	CASSPRTTGTSGANVLTF
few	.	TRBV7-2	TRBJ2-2	TGTGCCAGCACTTCAAAGGGAGGGGGCACCGGGGAGCTGTTTTTT	CASTSKGGGTGELFF
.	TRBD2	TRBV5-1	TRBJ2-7	TGCGCCAGCAGCACAAGCGGGGGCCCCTACGAGCAGTACTTC	CASSTSGGPYEQYF
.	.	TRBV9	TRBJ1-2	TGTGCCAGCAGCGGTCAGGGGTTCTATGGCTACACCTTC	CASSGQGFYGYTF
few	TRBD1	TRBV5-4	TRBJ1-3	TGTGCCAGCAGCACGGCCGGGACAGGGGGCGGAAACACCATATATTTT	CASSTAGTGGGNTIYF
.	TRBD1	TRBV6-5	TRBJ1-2	TGTGCCAGCAGTTGGGACAGGAACTATGGCTACACCTTC	CASSWDRNYGYTF
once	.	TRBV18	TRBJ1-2	TGTGCCAGCTCACCAGGACAACACTATGGCTACACCTTC	CASSPGQHYGYTF
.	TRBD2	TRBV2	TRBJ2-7	TGTGCCAGCAGTGAGGTAGCGGGAGGTCTCTACGAGCAGTACTTC	CASSEVAGGLYEQYF
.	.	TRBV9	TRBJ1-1	TGTGCCAGCAGCGTAGTGGGGCCGAACACTGAAGCTTTCTTT	CASSVVGPNTEAFF
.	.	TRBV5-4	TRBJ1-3	TGTGCCAGCAGCTTCAGGGGAGCGGCTGGAAACACCATATATTTT	CASSFRGAAGNTIYF
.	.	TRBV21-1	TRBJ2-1	TGTGCCAGCAGCAGGGGCAACAAGTATTACTACAATGAGCAGTTCTTC	CASSRGNKYYYNEQFF
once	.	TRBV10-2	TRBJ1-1	TGCGCCAGCCTCCGGGACACCGACACTGAAGCTTTCTTT	CASLRDTDTEAFF
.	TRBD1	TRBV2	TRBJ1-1	TGTGCCAGGGGACAGGCTGGTACTGAAGCTTTCTTT	CARGQAGTEAFF
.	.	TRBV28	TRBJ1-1	TGTGCCAGCAGCTTCTACACTGAAGCTTTCTTT	CASSFYTEAFF
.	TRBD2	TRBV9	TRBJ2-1	TGTGCCAGCAGCGTAGCTTTCGCTAGCGGAAAAGAATACAATGAGCAGTTCTTC	CASSVAFASGKEYNEQFF
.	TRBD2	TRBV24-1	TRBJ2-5	TGTGCCACCAGTGATCCTTACACGGGGACTAGGGGTGAGACCCAGTACTTC	CATSDPYTGTRGETQYF
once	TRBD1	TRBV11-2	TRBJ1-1	TGTGCCAGCAGCATCTCCCTAGGAGGGGGCAAGAACACTGAAGCTTTCTTT	CASSISLGGGKNTEAFF
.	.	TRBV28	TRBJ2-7	TGTGCCAGCAGTTTAGATCAGGGGCAAGCCTACGAGCAGTACTTC	CASSLDQGQAYEQYF
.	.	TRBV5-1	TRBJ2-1	TGCGCCAGCAGCTTGGGATCAGGGGTGGGTGAGCAGTTCTTC	CASSLGSGVGEQFF
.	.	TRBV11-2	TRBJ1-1	TGTGCCAGCAGCTCTCAGGGGCTTTTCAACACTGAAGCTTTCTTT	CASSSQGLFNTEAFF
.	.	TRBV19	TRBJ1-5	TGTGCCAGTAAGGGAGACATCGCCAATCAGCCCCAGCATTTT	CASKGDIANQPQHF
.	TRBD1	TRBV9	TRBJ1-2	TGTGCCAGCAGCGCTCAGGGGGCGCAAGGCTACACCTTC	CASSAQGAQGYTF
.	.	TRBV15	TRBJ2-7	TGTGCCACCAGCCTACGGTCCAACTACGAGCAGTACTTC	CATSLRSNYEQYF
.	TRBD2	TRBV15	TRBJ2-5	TGTGCCACCAGCAGAGATGGGACTAGCGGGAGAAGCCAGTACTTC	CATSRDGTSGRSQYF
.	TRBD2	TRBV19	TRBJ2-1	TGTGCCAGTAGTATACTAGCGGGAGGATCTGGGGAGCAGTTCTTC	CASSILAGGSGEQFF